This is a list of T cell receptor beta chains from one sample in a study of blood T cells in healthy people across ages. Each CDR3 protein gets one entry after TCRdb re-called the 5' RACE reads with MiXCR. This table holds fewer than 2 million distinct CDR3 sequences, roughly 43% found once. The sequencing sample was made of blood. Receptor source: a human donor in good health. The CDR3 runs from the conserved cysteine through the conserved F or W. D genes are given only for firm matches. Rows give clone size only sometimes, using once, few, many, or a class for an expanded clone.

clone_size	v_call	d_call	j_call	cdr3_aa
NA	TRBV7-2	NA	TRBJ2-3	CASSPRGGRGDTQYF
few	TRBV29-1	TRBD1	TRBJ2-5	CSVIDRGGETQYF
NA	TRBV7-3	NA	TRBJ2-3	CASSLLGLPGNTQYF
NA	TRBV3-1	TRBD2	NA	CASSPWLSGGYEQYF
NA	TRBV5-1	TRBD2	TRBJ2-3	CASSFSGVNTDTQYF
NA	TRBV5-1	NA	TRBJ1-2	CASSAQGTRATGYTF
NA	TRBV5-1	NA	TRBJ2-3	CASSLEPADTQYF
few	TRBV19	NA	TRBJ1-4	CASSISGMGLVTNEKLFF
NA	TRBV20-1	NA	TRBJ1-4	CSASADSGEKLFF
NA	TRBV4-1	NA	TRBJ1-1	CASSQVSGLSRQAFF
few	TRBV5-1	NA	TRBJ1-2	CASSLAPMGFGNYGYTF
NA	TRBV12-5	NA	TRBJ1-6	CASVRRAGQIDNSPLHF
NA	TRBV5-1	NA	TRBJ2-5	CASSPLSSLQETQYF
NA	TRBV3-1	NA	TRBJ2-7	CASSQGLGAEAEQYF
few	TRBV13	TRBD2	TRBJ2-3	CASSLDRGDHSTDTQYF
NA	TRBV28	NA	TRBJ1-1	CASSLTPWRDMNTEAFF
NA	TRBV12-3/TRBV12-4	TRBD1	TRBJ1-5	CASMGTGDQPQHF
few	TRBV20-1	TRBD2	TRBJ2-1	CSARSPTSGGGEQFF
once	TRBV6-5	NA	TRBJ2-5	CASGTTGSETQYF
NA	TRBV20-1	NA	TRBJ1-4	CSASPVFPAPTTNEKLFF
NA	TRBV6-1	NA	TRBJ1-5	CASTDPYQPQHF
few	TRBV29-1	NA	TRBJ1-1	CSVAKRAFNTEAFF
NA	TRBV28	NA	TRBJ1-5	CASLSPQGHSNQPQHF
few	TRBV20-1	TRBD1	TRBJ1-2	CSAAQTGHGYTF
few	TRBV6-2/TRBV6-3	NA	TRBJ2-7	CASSYLGDLRTSYEQYF
NA	TRBV2	TRBD1	TRBJ2-2	CASSAGTERTGELFF
few	TRBV4-3	NA	NA	CASSQGPGDTNEQYF
NA	TRBV12-3/TRBV12-4	NA	TRBJ1-2	CASSLRRQGLIPRFTNYGYTF
once	TRBV13	NA	TRBJ2-3	CASSLALRGKNTDTQYF
NA	TRBV29-1	NA	TRBJ2-3	CSVEFGAGTDTQYF
NA	TRBV6-5	TRBD2	NA	CASSPNRGGGETQYF
few	TRBV5-1	TRBD1	TRBJ1-2	CASSWTGELYGYTF
few	TRBV7-9	NA	TRBJ1-4	CASTPSVATNEKLFF
NA	TRBV6-5	TRBD1	TRBJ1-2	CASRRGQGSGYTF
few	TRBV19	NA	TRBJ2-1	CASSWDLPSEQFF
NA	TRBV15	NA	TRBJ1-6	CATSSNRGSPLHF
NA	TRBV4-3	NA	TRBJ2-3	CARSQSGTTDTQYF
few	TRBV27	NA	TRBJ2-7	CASSTRGGQEQYF
NA	TRBV20-1	NA	TRBJ1-1	CRPPGDEAFF
few	TRBV6-5	NA	TRBJ1-1	CASSRGAVTEAFF
NA	TRBV21-1	NA	TRBJ1-2	CASSKVESWANYGYTF
NA	TRBV7-2	TRBD2	TRBJ2-1	CASSGGLASYNEQFF
NA	TRBV27	NA	TRBJ2-7	CASSLSYIYEQYF
NA	TRBV25-1	TRBD1	TRBJ1-2	CASSEFFLGQGAFEGGYTF
NA	TRBV2	NA	TRBJ2-5	CASTRSQETQYF
NA	TRBV5-6	NA	TRBJ1-2	CASSISTGIFDYGYTF
NA	TRBV20-1	TRBD2	TRBJ2-1	CSVASGVGNEQFF
few	TRBV3-1	NA	TRBJ2-3	CASSQGRFGHTQYF
NA	TRBV29-1	NA	TRBJ1-2	CSAGGGTHGYTF
few	TRBV20-1	NA	TRBJ1-1	CSARSSQGSTEAFF
NA	TRBV20-1	TRBD2	TRBJ2-3	CSARDLLAGESDTQYF
NA	TRBV12-3/TRBV12-4	NA	TRBJ2-5	CASSSSGRVKQETQYF
NA	TRBV7-2	TRBD1	TRBJ1-1	CAISGQAYTEAFF
few	TRBV25-1	NA	TRBJ1-6	CASSELTGNNSPLHF
NA	TRBV11-2	NA	TRBJ2-3	CASSRSNTDTQYF
NA	TRBV27	TRBD2	TRBJ2-1	CATGAGAYYNEQFF
NA	TRBV20-1	TRBD2	TRBJ2-1	CSARSSGGPYNEQFF